Following are 4 T cell receptor beta chains from one sample sequenced in a study of T cells after yellow fever vaccination. A single record per CDR3 protein comes from TCRdb applying MiXCR to the 5' RACE reads. In the table there are approximately 550,000 distinct CDR3 sequences, approximately 13% of which are singletons. The sequencing here drew on PBMCs, taken on the day of the yellow fever booster vaccination. The receptors were sampled from a man aged 25 to 40 who received the YFV17D yellow fever vaccine.

CDR3 protein: CASSNLGGGRNEQFF. CDR3 sequence (DNA): TGTGCCAGCAGTAATTTGGGGGGCGGGAGAAATGAGCAGTTCTTC. The chain employs TRBV7-8 and TRBJ2-1, with D possibly TRBD2 on 7 matching bases. The CDR3 contains 15 residues. Germline CDR1 SGHVS, CDR2 FQNEAQ. V lost 6 bases and J lost 7, with 19 bases in between.

This clonotype appeared a few times. CDR3 sequence (DNA): TGTGCCAGCAGTTTCGGCTCATCTAACTATGGCTACACCTTC. It specifies CASSFGSSNYGYTF. The chain links TRBV27 to TRBJ1-2; D unclear. Germline CDR1 and CDR2: MNHEY and SMNVEV (reference sequence). The CDR3 contains 14 residues. The V end was cut by 3 bases, the J end by 0 bases, with 8 bases between.

This clonotype came up once. The genes are TRBV20-1 and TRBJ2-6; the D is unclear. Germline V gene data show CDR1 as DFQATT and CDR2 as SNEGSKA (reference sequence). The V and J ends lost 1 base and 0 bases respectively, with 4 bases between them. The CDR3 is 14 residues long. CDR3 nucleotides: TGCAGTGCTAGAGGAATCTCTGGGGCCAACGTCCTGACTTTC. Translated: CSARGISGANVLTF.

V usage is TRBV5-4 and J usage is TRBJ2-7; no clear D gene. CDR3 length equals 14 residues. V was cut by 3 bases and J by 0 bases, with 10 bases left in between. Looked up from germline, CDR1 is SGHNT and CDR2 is YYREEE (reference sequence). CDR3 region: CASSSNTVSYEQYF. DNA of the CDR3: TGTGCCAGCAGCTCAAATACCGTCTCCTACGAGCAGTACTTC.